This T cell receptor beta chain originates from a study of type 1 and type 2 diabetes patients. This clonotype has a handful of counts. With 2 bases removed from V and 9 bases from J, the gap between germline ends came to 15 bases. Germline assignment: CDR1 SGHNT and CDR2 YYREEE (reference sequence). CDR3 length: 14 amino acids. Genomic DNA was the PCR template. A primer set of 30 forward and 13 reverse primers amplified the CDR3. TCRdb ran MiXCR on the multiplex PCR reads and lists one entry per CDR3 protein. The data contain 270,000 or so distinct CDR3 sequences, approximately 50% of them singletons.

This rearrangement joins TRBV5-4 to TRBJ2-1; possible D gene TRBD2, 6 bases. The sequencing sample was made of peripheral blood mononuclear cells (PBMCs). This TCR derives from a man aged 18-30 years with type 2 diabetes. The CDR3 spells CASSLVGGAGEQFF. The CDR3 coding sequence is TGTGCCAGCAGCTTAGTGGGAGGAGCGGGTGAGCAGTTCTTC.